The clone carrying this T cell receptor (beta chain) has a single count. Its cognate antigen is unknown. The record originates from a study of cytomegalovirus exposure and HLA in healthy donors. CDR1 is SNHLY and CDR2 is FYNNEI in the germline V gene. The CDR3 extends over 16 amino acids. With 60 Vbeta and 13 Jbeta primers, the PCR was carried out. Assay used: immunoSEQ multiplex PCR; TCRdb lists only in-frame clones, some missing. The sample carries roughly 120,000 clones, around four fifths recorded once. Findings and limits, study-wide: After further analysis at a later stage, 16,951 TCR beta sequences were associated with HLA alleles at 0.05 false discovery rate. Immune exposure was documented only through CMV serostatus.

All the people who gave samples were healthy bone marrow donors. Though probably carrying unrecorded immune exposures, donors were nominally healthy at sampling. The sequence came from a woman aged 60-75 years in good health and CMV-seropositive. The rearrangement links TRBV2 to TRBJ2-5; TRBD2 agrees at 11 bases. The better agreement between TRBJ2-7 and the DNA end casts doubt on the J call. The specimen was PBMCs. CDR3 amino acids: CASTEAQTSGNYEQYF. In DNA form, the CDR3 reads TGTGCCAGCACCGAAGCCCAGACTAGCGGGAATTACGAGCAGTACTTC.